This T cell receptor (beta chain) was recorded in a study of cytomegalovirus exposure and HLA in healthy donors. Repertoires were generated with immunoSEQ multiplex PCR, while TCRdb's copy carries only in-frame clones and drops some. This repertoire shows about 140,000 clones, about 83% found once; its top ten account for around 1.4%. The length of the CDR3 is 18 residues. The sample was PBMCs. This rearrangement joins TRBV1 to TRBJ2-2; the table's D call of TRBD1 was not tested on the DNA. TRBV1 is a known pseudogene. This clonotype was sampled from a woman aged 25 to 39 in good health and CMV-seronegative. The CDR3 loop is CTSSQDLGTARNTGELFF. The DNA of the CDR3 is TGCACCAGCAGCCAAGATCTAGGGACAGCCAGAAATACCGGGGAGCTGTTTTTT.